Described below is a single T cell receptor (beta chain) sequence and its context. The data belong to a study of cytomegalovirus exposure and HLA in healthy donors. The PCR ran on 60 Vbeta and 13 Jbeta primers. The data were produced by immunoSEQ multiplex PCR, yet TCRdb's version contains in-frame clones alone and is incomplete. The sample lists some 120,000 clones, about 80% occurring once. The sequencing sample was made of PBMCs. This receptor was identified in a man aged 25-45 years in good health and CMV-seropositive.

The CDR3, as DNA: TGCGCCAGCAGCCCGGGACAGGGGGCTGAAGCTTTCTTT. Translating gives CASSPGQGAEAFF. The rearrangement joins TRBV5-1 to TRBJ1-1; TRBD1 matches 11 bases. The CDR3 length is 13 residues. V trimming: 4 bases; J trimming: 6 bases; junction bases outside the gene matches: 2. CDR1 is SGHRS and CDR2 is YFSETQ in the germline V gene.